The rows below give T cell receptor beta chains drawn from one sample of a study of monozygotic twins with inflammatory bowel disease. TCRdb reworked the 5' RACE reads into one entry per CDR3 protein, no DNA. The sample yields 350,000 to 550,000 distinct CDR3 sequences, of which the top ten take up about 2.3%. Sequenced material: blood. Receptors were obtained from a human donor with ulcerative colitis or Crohn's disease, or a healthy co-twin of an affected twin (not recorded which). Both conserved end residues are part of each CDR3.

>TRBJ1-1|TRBV6-1
CASSRGQGAGLTEAFF
>TRBJ1-3|TRBV18
CASSPSDGNTIYF
>TRBJ2-2|TRBV6-1
CASRTDGITGELFF
>TRBJ2-1|TRBV9
CASSSRAGGLYNEQFF
>TRBJ1-2|TRBV5-6
CASSYGAYGYTF
>TRBJ2-7|TRBV3-1
CATIRTGTYEQYF
>TRBJ2-5|TRBV6-1
CASRSLGIGGAETQYF
>TRBJ2-1|TRBV7-6
CASSLASGLALDEQFF
>TRBJ1-1|TRBV10-3
CAISELGNTEAFF
>TRBJ2-5|TRBV28
CASSLRTREETRYF
>TRBJ2-1|TRBV3-1
CASSQGTSGGQQFF
>TRBJ2-5|TRBV20-1
CSAREAGEVRETQYF
>TRBJ1-5|TRBV10-3
CATRTDSNQPQHF
>TRBJ2-6|TRBV7-2
CASSLARNSGANVLTF
>TRBJ2-7|TRBV5-1
CASSGYGNSYEQYF
>TRBJ1-5|TRBV19
CASSIGRFNQPQHF
>TRBJ2-6|TRBV9
CASSPQTGGSGANVLTF
>TRBJ1-1|TRBV12-3/TRBV12-4
CASAAGAGTVAFF
>TRBJ2-1|TRBV5-1
CASSLPTGINNEQFF
>TRBJ2-3|TRBV7-2
CASSFAGGFTDTQYF
>TRBJ2-7|TRBV6-5
CASSYVYGLAGYEQYF
>TRBJ2-1|TRBV6-1
CASRGTSGNNEQFF
>TRBJ2-7|TRBV25-1
CASSELEVDNGVYF
>TRBJ2-3|TRBV4-1
CASSQAGNILYF
>TRBJ1-1|TRBV19
CASSIVGLKTEALF
>TRBJ1-2|TRBV14
CASSQDWAGLGYTF
>TRBJ1-2|TRBV30
CAWSPLSAGYTF
>TRBJ2-1|TRBV5-1
CASSSGQGPYNEQFF
>TRBJ2-2|TRBV18
CASSPPTYTGELFF
>TRBJ1-6|TRBV3-1
CASSQGGNSPLHF
>TRBJ2-5|TRBV11-2
CASGYLLTTTGTSGETQYF
>TRBJ2-7|TRBV19
CASSNLAGGPGEQYF
>TRBJ2-1|TRBV20-1
CSARDLLKHEAGGQFF
>TRBJ2-1|TRBV19
CASSISLAGGRGGGEQFF
>TRBJ1-4|TRBV12-3/TRBV12-4
CASKVFGDEKLFF